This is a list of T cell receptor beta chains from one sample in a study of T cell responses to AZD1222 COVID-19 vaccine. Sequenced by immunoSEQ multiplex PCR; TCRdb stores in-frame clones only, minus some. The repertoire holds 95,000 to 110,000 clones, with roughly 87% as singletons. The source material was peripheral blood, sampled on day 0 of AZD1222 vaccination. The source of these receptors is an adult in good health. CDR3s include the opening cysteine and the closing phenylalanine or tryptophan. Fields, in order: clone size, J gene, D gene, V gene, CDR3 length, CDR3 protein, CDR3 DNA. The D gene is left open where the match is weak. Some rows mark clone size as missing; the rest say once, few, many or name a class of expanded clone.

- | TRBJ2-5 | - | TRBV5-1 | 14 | CASSLSQAQETQYF | TGCGCCAGCAGCTTGTCTCAGGCCCAAGAGACCCAGTACTTC
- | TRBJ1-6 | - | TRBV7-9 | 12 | CASSFSDSPLHF | TGTGCCAGCAGCTTTTCGGATTCACCCCTCCACTTT
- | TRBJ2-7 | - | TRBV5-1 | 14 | CASSFEGTSYEQYF | TGCGCCAGCAGCTTTGAAGGGACCTCCTACGAGCAGTACTTC
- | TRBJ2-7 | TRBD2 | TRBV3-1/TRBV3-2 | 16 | CASSLLAGTRGDEQYF | TGTGCCAGCAGCCTACTAGCCGGGACTAGGGGAGACGAGCAGTACTTC
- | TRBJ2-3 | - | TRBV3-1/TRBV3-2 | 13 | CASSQADPDTQYF | TGTGCCAGCAGCCAAGCTGACCCGGATACGCAGTATTTT
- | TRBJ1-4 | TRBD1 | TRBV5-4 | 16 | CASSFPGTGGSEKLFF | TGTGCCAGCAGCTTCCCTGGGACAGGGGGAAGTGAAAAACTGTTTTTT
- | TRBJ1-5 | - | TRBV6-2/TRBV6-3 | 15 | CASSYSSGFNQPQHF | TGTGCCAGCAGTTATTCGTCAGGCTTCAATCAGCCCCAGCATTTT
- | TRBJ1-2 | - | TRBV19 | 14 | CASSIWPGYYGYTF | TGTGCCAGTAGTATTTGGCCGGGATACTATGGCTACACCTTC
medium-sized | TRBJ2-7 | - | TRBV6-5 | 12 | CAGGTAEYEQYF | TGTGCCGGGGGGACAGCAGAATACGAGCAGTACTTC
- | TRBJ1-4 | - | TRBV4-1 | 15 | CASSRASGPNEKLFF | TGCGCCAGCAGCCGCGCGTCGGGCCCTAATGAAAAACTGTTTTTT
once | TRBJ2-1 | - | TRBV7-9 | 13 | CASSLENRNEQFF | TGTGCCAGCAGCTTAGAAAATAGGAATGAGCAGTTCTTC
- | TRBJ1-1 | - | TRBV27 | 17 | CASSFSRTERSGTEAFF | TGTGCCAGCAGTTTTAGTCGGACAGAACGTTCGGGCACTGAAGCTTTCTTT
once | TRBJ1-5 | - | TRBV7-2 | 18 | CASSNYPSRPPAYQPQHF | TGTGCCAGCAGCAACTATCCCTCAAGACCCCCAGCGTATCAGCCCCAGCATTTT
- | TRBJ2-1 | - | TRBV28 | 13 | CASSLPRDNEQFF | TGTGCCAGCAGTTTGCCCCGGGACAATGAGCAGTTCTTC
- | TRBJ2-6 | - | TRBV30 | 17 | CAWTLSGSAGGANVLTF | TGTGCCTGGACCCTCTCTGGTTCTGCTGGGGGGGCCAACGTCCTGACTTTC
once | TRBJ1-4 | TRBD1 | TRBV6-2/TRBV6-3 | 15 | CASSYSDRGGEKLFF | TGTGCCAGCAGTTACTCCGACAGGGGAGGCGAAAAACTGTTTTTT
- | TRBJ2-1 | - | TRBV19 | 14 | CASSSGGTPNEQFF | TGTGCCAGTAGTTCGGGTGGAACCCCCAATGAGCAGTTCTTC
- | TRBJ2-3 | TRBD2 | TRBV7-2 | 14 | CASRGGGSTDTQYF | TGTGCCAGCAGAGGTGGCGGGAGTACGGATACGCAGTATTTT
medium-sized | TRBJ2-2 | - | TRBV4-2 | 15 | CASSPMTENTGELFF | TGTGCCAGCAGTCCGATGACAGAGAACACCGGGGAGCTGTTTTTT
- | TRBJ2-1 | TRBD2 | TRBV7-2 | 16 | CASSSSGATSYNEQFF | TGTGCCAGCAGCTCTAGCGGTGCAACCTCCTACAATGAGCAGTTCTTC
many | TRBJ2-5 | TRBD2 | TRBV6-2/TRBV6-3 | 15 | CASSLSSGGAETQYF | TGTGCCAGCAGTTTGAGTAGCGGGGGGGCGGAGACCCAGTACTTC
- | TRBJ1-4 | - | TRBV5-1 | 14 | CASSFGPVKEKLFF | TGCGCCAGCAGCTTCGGACCTGTTAAGGAAAAACTGTTTTTT
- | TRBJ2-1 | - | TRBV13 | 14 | CASSSGTAPNEQFF | TGTGCCAGCAGCTCCGGGACGGCCCCCAATGAGCAGTTCTTC
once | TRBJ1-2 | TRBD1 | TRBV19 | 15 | CASSKVGQVGYGYTF | TGTGCCAGTAGTAAAGTGGGACAGGTCGGCTATGGCTACACCTTC
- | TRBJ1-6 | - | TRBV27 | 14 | CASSFDGPNSPLHF | TGTGCCAGCAGTTTCGACGGGCCAAATTCACCCCTCCACTTT
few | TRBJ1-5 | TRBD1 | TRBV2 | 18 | CASRNRDRGRKGNQPQHF | TGTGCCAGCAGGAACCGGGACAGGGGTCGTAAAGGCAATCAGCCCCAGCATTTT
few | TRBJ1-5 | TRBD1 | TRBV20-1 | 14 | CSASGGQDHQPQHF | TGCAGTGCTAGTGGGGGACAGGACCATCAGCCCCAGCATTTT
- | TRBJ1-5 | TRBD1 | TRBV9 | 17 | CASSVVRRDSINQPQHF | TGTGCCAGCAGCGTCGTTCGGCGGGACAGCATTAATCAGCCCCAGCATTTT
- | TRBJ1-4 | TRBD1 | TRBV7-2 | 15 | CASSLAGTGGEKLFF | TGTGCCAGCAGCTTAGCCGGGACAGGGGGCGAAAAACTGTTTTTT
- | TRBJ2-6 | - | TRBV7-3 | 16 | CASSAPTRSGANVLTF | TGTGCCAGCAGCGCCCCGACACGCTCTGGGGCCAACGTCCTGACTTTC
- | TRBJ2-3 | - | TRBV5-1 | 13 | CASSGTSTDTQYF | TGCGCCAGCAGTGGGACTAGCACAGATACGCAGTATTTT
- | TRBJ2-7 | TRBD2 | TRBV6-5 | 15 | CASRALAGFSYEQYF | TGTGCCAGCAGGGCCCTAGCGGGATTCTCCTACGAGCAGTACTTC
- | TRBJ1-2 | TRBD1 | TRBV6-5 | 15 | CASSYQGATYYGYTF | TGTGCCAGCAGTTACCAGGGGGCGACTTACTATGGCTACACCTTC
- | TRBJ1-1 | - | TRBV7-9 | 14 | CASGPTGIELVAFF | TGTGCCAGCGGCCCAACAGGCATCGAACTAGTAGCTTTCTTT
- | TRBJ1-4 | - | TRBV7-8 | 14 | CASSLRRGVEKLFF | TGTGCCAGCAGCTTAAGGCGAGGGGTAGAAAAACTGTTTTTT
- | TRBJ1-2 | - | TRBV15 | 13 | CATSGGRSYGYTF | TGTGCCACCAGCGGTGGACGGAGCTATGGCTACACCTTC
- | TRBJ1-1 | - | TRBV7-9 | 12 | CASSFDNTEAFF | TGTGCCAGCAGCTTCGATAACACTGAAGCTTTCTTT
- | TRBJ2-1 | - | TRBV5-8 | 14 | CASSLGRVENGQFF | TGTGCCAGCAGCTTGGGGCGGGTGGAAAACGGGCAGTTCTTC
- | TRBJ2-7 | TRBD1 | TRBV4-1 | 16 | CASSQDRTGTLYEQYF | TGCGCCAGCAGCCAAGATAGGACAGGGACCCTCTACGAGCAGTACTTC
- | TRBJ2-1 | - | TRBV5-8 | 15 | CASSPEGNSYNEQFF | TGTGCCAGCAGCCCCGAGGGAAACTCCTACAATGAGCAGTTCTTC
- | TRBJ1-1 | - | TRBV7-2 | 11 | CASSLNAEAFF | TGTGCCAGCAGCCTGAATGCTGAAGCTTTCTTT
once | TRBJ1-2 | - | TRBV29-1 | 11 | CSVVPLRPDTF | TGCAGCGTTGTACCTCTCAGGCCGGACACCTTC
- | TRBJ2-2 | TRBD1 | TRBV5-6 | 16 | CASSLGQGVIVGELFF | TGTGCCAGCAGCCTCGGACAGGGAGTAATCGTCGGGGAGCTGTTTTTT
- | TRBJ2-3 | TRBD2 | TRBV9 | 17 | CASSVEGLGGRADTQYF | TGTGCCAGCAGCGTAGAGGGGCTAGGCGGGAGGGCAGATACGCAGTATTTT
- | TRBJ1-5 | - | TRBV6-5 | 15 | CASRAALLGNQPQHF | TGTGCCAGCAGGGCAGCACTGTTGGGCAATCAGCCCCAGCATTTT
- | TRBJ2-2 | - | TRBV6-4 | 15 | CASSDSSAGTGELFF | TGTGCCAGCAGTGACTCTAGCGCCGGCACCGGGGAGCTGTTTTTT
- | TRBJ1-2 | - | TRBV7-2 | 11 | CAARGTVGYTF | TGTGCCGCAAGGGGGACGGTTGGCTACACCTTC
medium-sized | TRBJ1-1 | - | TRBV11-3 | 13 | CASSKEVNTEAFF | TGTGCCAGCAGCAAAGAGGTTAACACTGAAGCTTTCTTT
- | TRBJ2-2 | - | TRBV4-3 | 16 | CASSQGTPAFPGELFF | TGCGCCAGCAGCCAAGGGACGCCGGCCTTCCCCGGGGAGCTGTTTTTT
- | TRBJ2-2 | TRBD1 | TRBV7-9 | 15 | CASSLQTGGYGELFF | TGTGCCAGCAGTCTACAGACAGGGGGCTATGGGGAGCTGTTTTTT
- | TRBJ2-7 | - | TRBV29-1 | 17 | CSVEVIQADRSLYEQYF | TGCAGCGTTGAAGTAATACAGGCTGACAGATCCCTTTACGAGCAGTACTTC
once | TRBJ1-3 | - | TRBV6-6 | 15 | CASSYSSRSGNTIYF | TGTGCCAGCAGTTACTCGAGCAGGTCTGGAAACACCATATATTTT
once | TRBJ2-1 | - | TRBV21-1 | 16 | CASSKGLAEAYNEQFF | TGTGCCAGCAGCAAGGGACTAGCGGAAGCCTACAATGAGCAGTTCTTC
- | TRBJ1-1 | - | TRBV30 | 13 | CAWSVSLLTEAFF | TGTGCCTGGAGTGTAAGTCTGCTCACTGAAGCTTTCTTT
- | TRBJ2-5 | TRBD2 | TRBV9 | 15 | CASSPRLAPEVTQYF | TGTGCCAGCAGCCCCCGACTAGCGCCCGAAGTGACCCAGTACTTC